The present T cell receptor beta chain was sequenced within a study of beta chain features in type 1 diabetes. CD4+ naive, central memory, regulatory and stem cell-like memory cells were sorted via CD45RO/CCR7/CD25/CD127/CD95/CD27. This clone was found a few times. No antigen is known for it. Overall study results and limits: Moderate yet significant TCRB CDR3 shortening was seen in Type 1 diabetes patients in all four CD4+ subsets. Naive, central memory and regulatory TCRB repertoires appeared more similar among patients than healthy donors. Because the template was cDNA, high-expressing cells might be over-represented. VDJ junctions in type 1 diabetes patients carried more deletions and fewer insertions.

Expressed TCRB transcripts were sequenced because the entire RNA isolate underwent reverse transcription. The protocol was immunoSEQ multiplex PCR, while the TCRdb copy is restricted to in-frame clones and leaves out a portion. The sample contains approximately 170,000 clones, approximately 8% of which appear only once. The sequence derives from a man aged 18 to 29 with type 1 diabetes. What was sequenced was central memory CD4+ T cells from blood.

CDR3 amino acids: CASSAGTIETQYF. The DNA of the CDR3 is TGTGCCAGCAGCGCCGGGACTATAGAGACCCAGTACTTC. V usage is TRBV6-5 and J usage is TRBJ2-5, with 7 bases fitting TRBD2. Germline CDR1 and CDR2: MNHEY and SVGAGI. This CDR3 region has 13 residues. Trimming cost V 6 bases and J 4 bases; bases outside gene matches: 5.